One and the same sample provided the 4 T cell receptor beta chains below, sequenced in a study of blood T cells in healthy people across ages. A second PCR of roughly 7 to 11 cycles used a sample-barcoded 5' primer and a J-beta primer mix. TCRdb reanalysed the 5' RACE reads using MiXCR and keeps one entry per CDR3 protein. The sample has around 800,000 distinct CDR3 sequences, around half seen once; the top ten hold about 42%. The specimen was blood. The receptors were sampled from a man aged 80 or over in good health.

The rearrangement uses TRBV2 and TRBJ1-5; D might be TRBD1 (5 bases). Germline V lookup: CDR1 SNHLY, CDR2 FYNNEI. CDR3 length: 12 residues. Trimming pared 4 bases from V and 5 bases from J, leaving 6 bases between. The CDR3 reads CASSGGDQPQHF. CDR3 DNA sequence: TGTGCCAGCAGTGGGGGGGATCAGCCCCAGCATTTT. Full variable domain (missing parts from reference TRBV2 and TRBJ1-5): EPEVTQTPSHQVTQMGQEVILRCVPISNHLYFYWYRQILGQKVEFLVSFYNNEISEKSEIFDDQFSVERPDGSNFTLKIRSTKLEDSAMYFCASSGGDQPQHFGDGTRLSIL.

This clonotype came up once. The rearrangement joins TRBV21-1 to TRBJ2-7; the table gives TRBD1 as D, unverified against the DNA. TRBV21-1 is noted as a pseudogene. The CDR3 consists of 17 residues. The CDR3 spells CASSKPQTGTSSYEQYF. As DNA, the CDR3 is TGTGCCAGCAGCAAGCCCCAGACAGGGACGAGCTCCTACGAGCAGTACTTC.

Notes on this clonotype: An end of the junction does not agree with germline; a read error may underlie this. The J gene is TRBJ1-2, the V gene TRBV2, with D unclear. CDR1 and CDR2 from the germline V gene are SNHLY and FYNNEI. The CDR3 runs to 15 residues. The CDR3 DNA reads as TGTGCCGGCAGTGAAGGTCTCGGCTTTAACTATGGCTACACCTTC. Translated, it gives CAGSEGLGFNYGYTF.

The chain employs TRBV2 and TRBJ1-6, with D possibly TRBD1 on 6 matching bases. This CDR3 comprises 17 residues. Germline CDR1 SNHLY, CDR2 FYNNEI. The germline V and J ends were trimmed by 8 bases and 0 bases, with 17 bases remaining between them. The CDR3 loop is CASGSGGASSYNSPLHF. The CDR3 DNA follows: TGTGCCAGCGGCAGTGGGGGGGCCAGCTCCTATAATTCACCCCTCCACTTT.